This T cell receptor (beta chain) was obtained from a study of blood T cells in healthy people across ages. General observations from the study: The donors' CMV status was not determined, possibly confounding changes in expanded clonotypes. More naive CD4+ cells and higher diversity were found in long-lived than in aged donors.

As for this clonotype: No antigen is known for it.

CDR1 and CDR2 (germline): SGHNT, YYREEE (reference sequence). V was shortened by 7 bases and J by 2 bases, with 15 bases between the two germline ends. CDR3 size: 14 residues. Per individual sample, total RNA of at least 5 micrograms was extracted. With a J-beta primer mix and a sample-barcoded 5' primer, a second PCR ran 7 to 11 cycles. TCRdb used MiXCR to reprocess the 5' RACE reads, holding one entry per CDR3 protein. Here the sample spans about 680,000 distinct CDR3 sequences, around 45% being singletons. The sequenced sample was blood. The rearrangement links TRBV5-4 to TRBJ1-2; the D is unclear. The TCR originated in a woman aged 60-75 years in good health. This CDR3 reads CASVMAGNNYGYTF. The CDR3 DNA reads TGTGCCAGCGTCATGGCGGGGAACAACTATGGCTACACCTTC. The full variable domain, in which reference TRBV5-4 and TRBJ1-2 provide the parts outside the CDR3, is ETGVTQSPTHLIKTRGQQVTLRCSSQSGHNTVSWYQQALGQGPQFIFQYYREEENGRGNFPPRFSGLQFPNYSSELNVNALELDDSALYLCASVMAGNNYGYTFGSGTRLTVV.